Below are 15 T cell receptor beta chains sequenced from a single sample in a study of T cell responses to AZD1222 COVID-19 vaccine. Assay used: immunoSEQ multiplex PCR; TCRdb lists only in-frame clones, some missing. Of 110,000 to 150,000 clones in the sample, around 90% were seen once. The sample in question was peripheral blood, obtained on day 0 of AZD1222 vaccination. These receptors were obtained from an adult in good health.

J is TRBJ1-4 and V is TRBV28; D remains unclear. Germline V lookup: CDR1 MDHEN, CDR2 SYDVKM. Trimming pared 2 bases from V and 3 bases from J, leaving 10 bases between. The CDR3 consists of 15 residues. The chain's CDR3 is CASSLLAEANEKLFF. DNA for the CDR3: TGTGCCAGCAGTTTACTTGCAGAGGCTAATGAAAAACTGTTTTTT.

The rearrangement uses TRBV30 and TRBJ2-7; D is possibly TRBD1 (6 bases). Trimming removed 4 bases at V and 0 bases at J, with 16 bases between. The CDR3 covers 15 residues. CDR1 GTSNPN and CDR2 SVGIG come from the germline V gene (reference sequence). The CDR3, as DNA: TGTGCCTGGACCCCGGTGGGGGCCCCCTCCTACGAGCAGTACTTC. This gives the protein CAWTPVGAPSYEQYF.

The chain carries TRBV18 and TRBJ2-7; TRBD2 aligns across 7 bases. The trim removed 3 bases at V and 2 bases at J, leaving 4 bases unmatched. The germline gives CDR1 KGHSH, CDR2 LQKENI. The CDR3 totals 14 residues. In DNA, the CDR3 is TGTGCCAGCTCACCGTTCCGGGAGGCCTACGAGCAGTACTTC. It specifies CASSPFREAYEQYF.

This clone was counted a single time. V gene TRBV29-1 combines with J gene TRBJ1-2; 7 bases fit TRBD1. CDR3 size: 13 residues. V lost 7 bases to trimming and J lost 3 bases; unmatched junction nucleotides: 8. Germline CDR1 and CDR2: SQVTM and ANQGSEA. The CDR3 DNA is TGCAGCGCGTGGTGGGACAGATACTATGGCTACACCTTC. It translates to CSAWWDRYYGYTF.

The CDR3 nucleotides read TGCGCCAGCAGCCCGGGAGAGACCCAGTACTTC. Encoded protein: CASSPGETQYF. The rearrangement joins TRBV5-1 to TRBJ2-5, with D unclear. The V gene's germline CDR1 is SGHRS and CDR2 YFSETQ. This CDR3 comprises 11 residues. V shed 4 bases and J shed 4 bases, with 5 bases lying between them.

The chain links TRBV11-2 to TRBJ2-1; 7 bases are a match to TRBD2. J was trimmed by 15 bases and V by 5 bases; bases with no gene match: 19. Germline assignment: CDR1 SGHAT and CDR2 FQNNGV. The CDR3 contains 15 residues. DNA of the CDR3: TGTGCCAGCAGCCCCCATGGCCTGGGGAGGGAGACGCCGTTCTTC. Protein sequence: CASSPHGLGRETPFF.

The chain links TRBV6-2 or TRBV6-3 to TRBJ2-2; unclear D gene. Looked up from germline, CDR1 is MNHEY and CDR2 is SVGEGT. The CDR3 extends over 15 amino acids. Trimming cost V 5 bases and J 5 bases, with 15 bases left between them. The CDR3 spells CASSQVRAETGELFF. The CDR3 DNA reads TGTGCCAGCAGTCAGGTTAGGGCGGAAACCGGGGAGCTGTTTTTT.

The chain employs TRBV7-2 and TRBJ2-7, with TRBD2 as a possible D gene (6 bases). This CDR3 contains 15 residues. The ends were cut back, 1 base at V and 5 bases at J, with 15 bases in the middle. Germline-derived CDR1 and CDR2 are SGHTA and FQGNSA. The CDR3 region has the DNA TGTGCCAGCAGCTTAGTGACGGGAGTATCTCACGAGCAGTACTTC. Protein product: CASSLVTGVSHEQYF.

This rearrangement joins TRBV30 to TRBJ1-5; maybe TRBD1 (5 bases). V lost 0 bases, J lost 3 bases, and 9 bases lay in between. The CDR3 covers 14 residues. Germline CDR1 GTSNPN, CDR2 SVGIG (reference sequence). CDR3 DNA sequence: TGTGCCTGGAGTGTCGGGGGACCCAATCAGCCCCAGCATTTT. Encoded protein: CAWSVGGPNQPQHF.

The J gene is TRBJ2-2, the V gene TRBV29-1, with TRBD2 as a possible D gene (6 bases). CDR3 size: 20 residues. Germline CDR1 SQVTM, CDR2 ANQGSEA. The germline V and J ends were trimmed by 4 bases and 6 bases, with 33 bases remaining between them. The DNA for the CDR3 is TGCAGCGTTGTAAGGAGGTCCCAGGACTACCCCGAGGGGAGGCCCGGGGAGCTGTTTTTT. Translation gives CSVVRRSQDYPEGRPGELFF.

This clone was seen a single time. This CDR3 reads CASSQPWGALNSPLHF. For the CDR3, the DNA is TGCGCCAGCAGCCAACCGTGGGGGGCGTTGAATTCACCCCTCCACTTT. The rearrangement joins TRBV4-1 to TRBJ1-6; D is possibly TRBD1 (6 bases). Trimming stripped 2 bases from V and 7 bases from J, with 15 bases between. The germline gives CDR1 MGHRA, CDR2 YSYEKL. The CDR3 has 16 residues.

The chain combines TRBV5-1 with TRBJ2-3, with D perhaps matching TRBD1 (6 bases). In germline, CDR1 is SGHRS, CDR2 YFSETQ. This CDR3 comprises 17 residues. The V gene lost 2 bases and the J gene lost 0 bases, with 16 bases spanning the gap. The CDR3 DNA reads TGCGCCAGCAGCTTCACGACAGGCGCGTTTAGCACAGATACGCAGTATTTT. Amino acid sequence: CASSFTTGAFSTDTQYF.

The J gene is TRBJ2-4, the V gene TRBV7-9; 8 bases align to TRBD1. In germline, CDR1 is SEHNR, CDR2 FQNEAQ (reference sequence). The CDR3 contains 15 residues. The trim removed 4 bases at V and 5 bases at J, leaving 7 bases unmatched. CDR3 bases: TGTGCCAGCAGCTCGCCGACAGGGGCCGAAAACATTCAGTACTTC. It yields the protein CASSSPTGAENIQYF.

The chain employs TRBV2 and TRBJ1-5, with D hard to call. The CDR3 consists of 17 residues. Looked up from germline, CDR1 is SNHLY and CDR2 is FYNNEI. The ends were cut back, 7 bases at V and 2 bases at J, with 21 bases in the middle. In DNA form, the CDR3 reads TGTGCCAGCACCCAATCCCGGACTTTATTTCGCAATCAGCCCCAGCATTTT. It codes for CASTQSRTLFRNQPQHF.

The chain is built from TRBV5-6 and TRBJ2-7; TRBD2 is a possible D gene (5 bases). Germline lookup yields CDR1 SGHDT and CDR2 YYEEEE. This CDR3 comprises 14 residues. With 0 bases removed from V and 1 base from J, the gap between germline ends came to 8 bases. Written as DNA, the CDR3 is TGTGCCAGCAGCTTGGGAGGGTATTCCTACGAGCAGTACTTC. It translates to CASSLGGYSYEQYF.